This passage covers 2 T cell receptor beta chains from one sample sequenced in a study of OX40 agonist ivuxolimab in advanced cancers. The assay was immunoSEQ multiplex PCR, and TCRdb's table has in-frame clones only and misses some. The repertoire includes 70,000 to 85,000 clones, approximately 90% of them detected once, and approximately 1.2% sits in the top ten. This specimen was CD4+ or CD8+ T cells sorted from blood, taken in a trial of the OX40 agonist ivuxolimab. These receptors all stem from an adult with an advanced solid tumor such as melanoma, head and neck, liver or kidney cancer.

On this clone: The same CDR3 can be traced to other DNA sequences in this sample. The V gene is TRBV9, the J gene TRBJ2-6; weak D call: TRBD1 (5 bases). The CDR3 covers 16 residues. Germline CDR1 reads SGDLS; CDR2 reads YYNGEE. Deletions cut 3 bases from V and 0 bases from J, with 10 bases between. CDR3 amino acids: CASSANTGSGANVLTF. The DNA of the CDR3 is TGTGCCAGCAGCGCGAATACAGGCTCTGGGGCCAACGTCCTGACTTTC.

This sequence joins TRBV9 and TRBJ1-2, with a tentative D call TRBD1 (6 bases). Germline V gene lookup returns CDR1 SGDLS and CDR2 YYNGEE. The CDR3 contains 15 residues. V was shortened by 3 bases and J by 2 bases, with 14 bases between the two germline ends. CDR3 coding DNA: TGTGCCAGCAGCGCCGGGGCAGGGGCAAACTATGGCTACACCTTC. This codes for CASSAGAGANYGYTF.